This T cell receptor (beta chain) comes out of a study of cytomegalovirus exposure and HLA in healthy donors. Primers: 60 Vbeta forward and 13 Jbeta reverse. Data came from immunoSEQ multiplex PCR; TCRdb stores just in-frame clones and leaves some out. Of about 150,000 clones in the sample, approximately 69% were seen once. This receptor was identified in a man aged 25 to 40 in good health and CMV-seronegative. The sequenced sample was PBMCs.

CDR3: CASSETWGRTEAFF. CDR3 nucleotide sequence: TGTGCCAGCAGTGAAACGTGGGGGCGGACTGAAGCTTTCTTT. V and J are TRBV6-1 and TRBJ1-1; D might be TRBD1 (6 bases). Germline CDR1 reads MNHNS; CDR2 reads SASEGT. The CDR3 has 14 residues. Trimming removed 2 bases from V and 5 bases from J, with 12 bases in between.